One T cell receptor (beta chain) is described in this entry. Study processing details: Scientists estimated how many nucleated cells there were by amplifying reference gene primers. TCRdb's copy holds only in-frame clones and misses some; the assay was immunoSEQ multiplex PCR. V and J calls and clone size follow that table, whereas D and trimming were derived from the DNA. This table has fewer than 150,000 clones, less than 85% appearing once. This record comes from a study of blood T cell repertoires in COVID-19. Overall study: Material from acute and convalescent COVID-19 was sourced from the United States, Italy and Spain. Nucleic acid was either cDNA or gDNA, and it came from T cells, B-cell-depleted T cells, or PBMCs.

Trimming stripped 5 bases from V and 3 bases from J, with 17 bases between. Germline CDR1 and CDR2: GTSNPN and SVGIG (reference sequence). This CDR3 has 15 residues. This sequence was found in a human donor in a cohort sampled during active COVID-19. The sample consisted of peripheral blood. This chain connects TRBV30 to TRBJ2-1; weak D call: TRBD1 (5 bases). In DNA form, the CDR3 reads TGTGCCTGGGCCACGGGCCAGGGTAGCTACAATGAGCAGTTCTTC. Protein product: CAWATGQGSYNEQFF.